The 15 T cell receptor beta chains below come from one sample, sequenced in a study of molecular identifiers for immune sequencing clone quantification. TCRdb used MiXCR to reprocess the PCR reads, holding one entry per CDR3 protein. The sample contains some 590,000 distinct CDR3 sequences, roughly 25% of which appear only once. The sample comprised naive CD8+ T cells from blood, with Jurkat cell RNA spiked in. Subset noted: FACS-sorted CD8+CD4-CCR7+CD45RA+ naive T cells. The source of these receptors is a human donor in good health. Some libraries in this study had Jurkat cell RNA spiked in.

A word on this clonotype: A single base separates this from a much larger clone, so it may be a read error. The chain combines TRBV28 with TRBJ2-7, with unresolved D. V lost 10 bases, J lost 0 bases, and 10 bases lay in between. This CDR3 spans 12 amino acids. CDR1 is MDHEN and CDR2 is SYDVKM in the germline V gene. CDR3 residues: CANTAGSYEQYF. In DNA, the CDR3 is TGTGCCAACACTGCCGGCTCCTACGAGCAGTACTTC.

As regards this clonotype: A much larger clone lies a single base off, so this may be a read error. The rearrangement joins TRBV2 to TRBJ2-3, with TRBD1 as a possible D gene (5 bases). Germline lookup yields CDR1 SNHLY and CDR2 FYNNEI. The CDR3 runs 16 residues. Deletions cut 4 bases from V and 6 bases from J, with 20 bases between. Written as DNA, the CDR3 is TGTGCCAGCAGTGGTTCTTGGGGCCGTTCCTTGGATACGCAGTATTTT. Its translation is CASSGSWGRSLDTQYF.

Comments on this clonotype: A much larger clonotype is one base distant, so this may be a read error. This chain uses TRBV28 with TRBJ1-1, with TRBD1 matching over 9 bases. This CDR3 has 14 residues. V was clipped by 5 bases and J by 5 bases; unmatched bases: 6. The germline V gene encodes CDR1 MDHEN and CDR2 SYDVKM. CDR3 in DNA: TGTGCCAGCAGTACCTTCGGACAGGGGACTGAAGCTTTCTTT. Translated: CASSTFGQGTEAFF.

Note on this clonotype: A much larger clone lies a single base off, so this may be a read error. The J gene is TRBJ1-4, the V gene TRBV6-5; D remains unclear. CDR1 MNHEY and CDR2 SVGAGI come from the germline V gene. This CDR3 has 14 residues. CDR3 DNA sequence: TGTGCCGGCAGTCCCTATGGAGTTAATGAAAAACTGTTTTTT. This translates into CAGSPYGVNEKLFF.

Worth noting for this clonotype: A much larger clonotype is one base distant, so this may be a read error. The chain has TRBV14 and TRBJ1-5, with D possibly being TRBD1 (5 bases). The CDR3 contains 17 residues. CDR1 is SGHDN and CDR2 is FVKESK in the germline V gene. Trimming cost V 4 bases and J 5 bases, with 21 bases left between them. The DNA for the CDR3 is TGTGCCAGCAGCCTAGAGTGCCGGCAGGGCGTATATCAGCCCCAGCATTTT. This encodes CASSLECRQGVYQPQHF.

This clonotype was found once. This may arise from a read error, as a much more abundant clone is one base away. The V and J genes are TRBV6-5 and TRBJ1-1, with D possibly TRBD1 on 6 matching bases. The length of the CDR3 is 15 residues. Germline values: CDR1 MNHEY, CDR2 SVGAGI. The chain's CDR3 is CASSYSLQGGSEASF. The CDR3 DNA reads as TGTGCCAGCAGTTACTCCCTACAGGGCGGGTCTGAAGCTTCCTTT.

This clonotype turned up a few times. The chain's CDR3 is CAWSGSRTGQGYTF. DNA of the CDR3: TGTGCCTGGAGTGGCTCTAGAACGGGGCAAGGCTACACCTTC. The chain uses TRBV30 and TRBJ1-2; possible D gene TRBD1, 5 bases. Germline assignment: CDR1 GTSNPN and CDR2 SVGIG (reference sequence). The length of the CDR3 is 14 residues. Trimming left V 1 base short and J 8 bases short, with 17 bases between.

This clonotype was detected a few times. V and J are TRBV9 and TRBJ2-7; 7 nucleotides agree with TRBD2. Germline CDR1 and CDR2: SGDLS and YYNGEE. V trimming: 0 bases; J trimming: 0 bases; junction bases outside the gene matches: 6. The CDR3 spans 16 residues. The CDR3 coding sequence is TGTGCCAGCAGCGTAGAGGGAACTAGCGCCTCCTACGAGCAGTACTTC. Encoded protein: CASSVEGTSASYEQYF.

The V gene is TRBV20-1, the J gene TRBJ1-2; D gene uncertain. V was shortened by 1 base and J by 2 bases, with 8 bases between the two germline ends. The CDR3 extends over 13 amino acids. Germline V CDR1 and CDR2: DFQATT, SNEGSKA (reference sequence). CDR3 sequence: CSARARENYGYTF. The CDR3 DNA sequence: TGCAGTGCTAGAGCACGGGAAAACTATGGCTACACCTTC.

This chain connects TRBV19 to TRBJ2-3; D not certain. The germline V and J ends were trimmed by 6 bases and 4 bases, with 8 bases remaining between them. CDR3 length: 12 amino acids. Germline lookup yields CDR1 LNHDA and CDR2 SQIVND (reference sequence). The CDR3 DNA reads as TGTGCCAGTAGCGGAGCCCCAGATACGCAGTATTTT. Its translation is CASSGAPDTQYF.

The genes are TRBV10-3 and TRBJ2-1; no definite D call. The CDR3 totals 15 residues. The germline CDR1 and CDR2 sequences are ENHRY and SYGVKD. The V and J ends lost 5 bases and 0 bases respectively, with 11 bases between them. In DNA, the CDR3 is TGTGCCATCAGTCAAGTCGATAGCTCCTACAATGAGCAGTTCTTC. Translation gives CAISQVDSSYNEQFF.

This clonotype was counted many times. The chain is built from TRBV6-5 and TRBJ2-4; possibly TRBD1 for D (6 bases). V was cut by 2 bases and J by 6 bases, with 11 bases left in between. The CDR3 extends over 14 amino acids. Germline V gives CDR1 MNHEY, CDR2 SVGAGI. Written as DNA, the CDR3 is TGTGCCAGCAGTTACGCGACAGGCCCAAACATTCAGTACTTC. Encoded protein: CASSYATGPNIQYF.

The chain is built from TRBV6-1 and TRBJ2-7; the D gene is possibly TRBD1 (5 bases). Germline lookup yields CDR1 MNHNS and CDR2 SASEGT. CDR3 length: 14 residues. V gave up 6 bases and J gave up 2 bases, with 14 bases separating them. The CDR3 nucleotides read TGTGCCAGCAGCCCCTACAGGTGGACCTACGAGCAGTACTTC. Translated: CASSPYRWTYEQYF.

The chain carries TRBV5-4 and TRBJ1-3, with 10 positions matching TRBD1. This CDR3 is built from 15 residues. After removal of 3 bases from V and 2 bases from J, the junction contained 2 bases not matched to a gene. The germline V gene encodes CDR1 SGHNT and CDR2 YYREEE (reference sequence). The CDR3 loop is CASSYGTGAGNTIYF. In nucleotides, the CDR3 is TGTGCCAGCAGCTACGGGACAGGGGCTGGAAACACCATATATTTT.

This clonotype was picked up many times. The V call is TRBV5-4, the J call TRBJ1-1; possible D gene TRBD1, 5 bases. CDR1 is SGHNT, CDR2 YYREEE, per germline (reference sequence). There are 14 residues in the CDR3. V dropped 2 bases and J dropped 1 base, with 9 bases sitting between them. CDR3 amino acids: CASSLGDSNTEAFF. Written as DNA, the CDR3 is TGTGCCAGCAGCTTAGGGGATTCGAACACTGAAGCTTTCTTT.